The 10 T cell receptor beta chains given below trace back to one sample, sequenced in a study of beta chain features in type 1 diabetes. Study results and limitations: Type 1 diabetes patients showed a moderate but significant shortening of TCRB CDR3s in all four CD4+ subsets.

Which antigens these TCRs recognize remains unknown. As every portion of the isolated RNA was reverse transcribed, the sequencing read expressed TCRB transcripts. Profiling relied on immunoSEQ multiplex PCR, and the TCRdb table lists in-frame clones only, not all of them. The sample shows about 700,000 clones, 13% of them seen only once. Sequencing used naive CD4+ T cells from blood. The receptors originated from a man between 18 and 29 years old with type 1 diabetes.

This chain connects TRBV5-1 to TRBJ1-5; D is undetermined. V was clipped by 4 bases and J by 0 bases, with 14 bases between them. The CDR3 consists of 16 residues. In germline, CDR1 is SGHRS, CDR2 YFSETQ. The CDR3 spells CASSLSGRDSNQPQHF. As DNA, the CDR3 is TGCGCCAGCAGCCTTAGCGGAAGAGATAGCAATCAGCCCCAGCATTTT.

This clone was counted a few times. This chain joins TRBV30 and TRBJ1-2; D may be TRBD1 (6 bases). Trimming took off 1 base at V and 4 bases at J, with 19 bases between the two ends. Germline V gene sequence: CDR1 GTSNPN, CDR2 SVGIG (reference sequence). The CDR3 runs 16 residues. The CDR3 DNA sequence: TGTGCCTGGAGTGCAGGACAGCCGTTATTACCCTATGGCTACACCTTC. Its translation: CAWSAGQPLLPYGYTF.

J is TRBJ2-1 and V is TRBV30; no firm D call. In germline, CDR1 is GTSNPN, CDR2 SVGIG (reference sequence). The CDR3 runs 14 residues. Trimming took off 3 bases at V and 8 bases at J, with 17 bases between the two ends. The DNA of the CDR3 is TGTGCCTGGAGCTTAAGAAGGGCGAGTCATGAGCAGTTCTTC. It specifies CAWSLRRASHEQFF.

This chain connects TRBV29-1 to TRBJ2-5, with D maybe TRBD2 (6 bases). The CDR3 has 13 residues. Germline V gene sequence: CDR1 SQVTM, CDR2 ANQGSEA. Trimming removed 6 bases from V and 0 bases from J, with 11 bases in between. The CDR3 spells CSVRSGYQETQYF. CDR3 DNA sequence: TGCAGCGTCCGGAGCGGGTACCAAGAGACCCAGTACTTC.

This clone was detected only a few times. The chain recombines TRBV5-1 with TRBJ2-7; 9 bases are a match to TRBD1. J gave up 0 bases and V 3 bases, and 4 bases lay outside the gene matches. This CDR3 region has 15 residues. CDR1 and CDR2 from the germline V gene are SGHRS and YFSETQ. CDR3 DNA: TGCGCCAGCAGCTGGGGGACAGGGAACTCCTACGAGCAGTACTTC. Its translation is CASSWGTGNSYEQYF.

This clone showed up just a few times. V usage is TRBV30 and J usage is TRBJ2-7; 9 bases align to TRBD1. The length of the CDR3 is 13 residues. Trimming took 0 bases from V and 7 from J; bases not matched to a gene: 4. Germline-derived CDR1 and CDR2 are GTSNPN and SVGIG (reference sequence). In DNA form, the CDR3 reads TGTGCCTGGAGTGTACAGGGGGCAAGGGAGCAGTACTTC. It specifies CAWSVQGAREQYF.

This clone was found a few times. The chain employs TRBV19 and TRBJ1-1; D is unresolved. V was shortened by 3 bases and J by 0 bases, with 5 bases between the two germline ends. CDR3 length: 13 amino acids. The V gene's germline CDR1 is LNHDA and CDR2 SQIVND (reference sequence). The CDR3 is CASSIQVNTEAFF. The CDR3 bases are TGTGCCAGTAGTATTCAGGTGAACACTGAAGCTTTCTTT.

The CDR3 is CASSQTGQDNSPLHF. CDR3 DNA: TGTGCCAGCAGCCAGACGGGACAGGATAATTCACCCCTCCACTTT. The genes are TRBV7-9 and TRBJ1-6; 8 bases map to TRBD1. The CDR3 has 15 amino acids. J lost 5 bases, V lost 5 bases, and 5 bases had no gene match. The germline CDR1 and CDR2 sequences are SEHNR and FQNEAQ (reference sequence).

The V call is TRBV30, the J call TRBJ2-6, with unresolved D. This CDR3 region has 15 residues. The V end lost 2 bases, the J end lost 4 bases, and 12 bases lay between the germline ends. Germline CDR1 is GTSNPN and CDR2 is SVGIG (reference sequence). This CDR3 is CAWSRSSGGANVLTF. The CDR3 DNA reads as TGTGCCTGGAGTAGGTCCTCTGGGGGGGCCAACGTCCTGACTTTC.

The genes are TRBV9 and TRBJ2-5, with TRBD2 matching 10 bases. V dropped 0 bases and J dropped 7; count of bases not matched to a gene: 3. The CDR3 consists of 14 residues. Germline V gives CDR1 SGDLS, CDR2 YYNGEE. Here the CDR3 reads CASSVGAGGRTQYF. For the CDR3, the DNA is TGTGCCAGCAGCGTAGGAGCGGGGGGGCGGACCCAGTACTTC.